This T cell receptor beta chain was identified during a study of somatic reversion in DOCK8 deficiency (dated by TCRdb to the early 2020s). Looking at the study overall: In the study, T cell receptor beta repertoires were compared across three groups: DOCK8-deficient patients, DOCK8-revertant patients and healthy volunteers. DOCK8-deficient patients in the study had been reported previously. The study set out to investigate how, in DOCK8 deficiency, somatic reversion of pathogenic DOCK8 variants alters lymphocyte differentiation and function. Study-wide findings and limitations: The source material for each sample, whole blood versus PBMCs, was not specified per sample in the methods.

Healthy control blood was obtained from volunteer donors provided by blood services in Australia and France. Genomic DNA for TCR repertoire analysis was isolated either from whole blood samples or from PBMCs. V and J are truncated by 1 base and 3 bases respectively, leaving an intervening sequence of 16 bases. CDR1 and CDR2, per the germline V gene (reference sequence), are DFQATT and SNEGSKA. The CDR3, from cysteine to phenylalanine, totals 16 residues. Left in the record is the CDR3 DNA by itself, 48 bases read in frame from the first base. Libraries were prepared through multiplex PCR. TRB libraries were generated by one-step amplicon PCR from approximately 99 ng genomic DNA using EuroClonality-NGS primers. Sequencing of TRB amplicons was performed on Illumina MiSeq instruments using 2 x 250 bp version 2 chemistry. Per the source publication's procedure: Primary TRB sequence analysis and V(D)J annotation were performed with IMGT/HighV-QUEST. Repertoire diversity and composition were evaluated with VDJtools after nonfunctional clones were removed and downsampling was applied for comparisons between samples. The raw public data were reprocessed by TCRdb itself: fastp quality trimming at Q25, MiXCR clonotype calling, in-frame beta chains only. When rows share a CDR3 protein, they turn into one entry using the most common DNA and genes. Here the V and J calls rest on TCRdb's processing, not on the authors' analysis. For this sample there are 2,500 to 3,000 distinct CDR3 sequences; under 30% appear just once. The ten largest make up around 9.5% of the sample.

About this clonotype: The antigen it recognizes is unknown. Base qualities were left out, and no much larger clone turns up one base away.

The chain is encoded by TRBV20-1 joined to TRBJ1-5, with the D gene not clear enough to name. Sequenced: peripheral blood. The sequence was collected from a human donor in good health. The sequenced DNA: TGCAGTGCTAGAGGGTCATTGGGCCCATCCAATCAGCCCCAGCATTTT. Translated, it reads CSARGSLGPSNQPQHF.